The rows below give T cell receptor beta chains drawn from one sample of a study of PD-L1 blockade in urothelial cancer. Sequenced by immunoSEQ multiplex PCR; TCRdb stores in-frame clones only, minus some. The table records more than 70,000 clones, around nine tenths of them present only once. The material sequenced was PBMCs, taken around atezolizumab (anti-PD-L1) treatment. The receptors shown here come from a man between 60 and 75 years old with urothelial cancer. Each CDR3 is given with its conserved first and last residue. D genes are given only for firm matches. Size tells how often a clone was seen (once, few, many) or the class of an expanded clone, and some rows leave it out.

D gene,J gene,clone size,V gene,CDR3 DNA,CDR3 protein
TRBD1,TRBJ1-3,.,TRBV19,TGTGCCAGTAGTCCCTCGACAGGGGGCATCTCTGGAAACACCATATATTTT,CASSPSTGGISGNTIYF
.,TRBJ1-5,.,TRBV6-5,TGTGCCAGCAGACCAGACAGCTCCGATCAGCCCCAGCATTTT,CASRPDSSDQPQHF
TRBD2,TRBJ2-3,once,TRBV7-6,TGTGCCAGCAGCTTAGCGAGAACTAGCGGGGGCATCACAGATACGCAGTATTTT,CASSLARTSGGITDTQYF
TRBD1,TRBJ2-1,.,TRBV9,TGTGCCAGCAGCTCCGGGACAGGGGGAGGTAATGAGCAGTTCTTC,CASSSGTGGGNEQFF
TRBD1,TRBJ2-2,.,TRBV7-2,TGTGCCAGCAGCACAGCTCCCGGGACAGGGGGCGGGGAGCTGTTTTTT,CASSTAPGTGGGELFF
.,TRBJ2-1,few,TRBV11-3,TGTGCCAGCAGTCCTGGACTTTACAATGAGCAGTTCTTC,CASSPGLYNEQFF
.,TRBJ1-5,many,TRBV2,TGTGCCAGCAGGCCGGCTACAGGGTCAGGGGGCAATCAGCCCCAGCATTTT,CASRPATGSGGNQPQHF
.,TRBJ2-3,.,TRBV9,TGTGCCAGCAGCGTAGCTTGGGCAGCAGATACGCAGTATTTT,CASSVAWAADTQYF
.,TRBJ1-2,.,TRBV10-3,TGTGCCATCAGTGAGGAAGGTACTAATAACTATGGCTACACCTTC,CAISEEGTNNYGYTF
.,TRBJ2-5,.,TRBV7-2,TGTGCCAGCAGCTTAAGGGAGCCGGGGACCCAGTACTTC,CASSLREPGTQYF
.,TRBJ1-3,.,TRBV19,TGTGCCAGTAGTTTTCGCCGGGGAGGCTCTGGAAACACCATATATTTT,CASSFRRGGSGNTIYF
.,TRBJ1-4,.,TRBV4-2,TGTGCCAGCAGCCAAGATCAGGGGTCCAATGAAAAACTGTTTTTT,CASSQDQGSNEKLFF
.,TRBJ1-2,.,TRBV30,TGTGCCTGGGCACGGGCACTCCGGGATTCCGGCTATGGCTACACCTTC,CAWARALRDSGYGYTF
TRBD1,TRBJ1-2,.,TRBV28,TGTGCCAGCACCGTGGGACAGGGCTATGGCTACACCTTC,CASTVGQGYGYTF
.,TRBJ2-7,.,TRBV10-3,TGTGCCATCGGGGCAGCCTACGAGCAGTACTTC,CAIGAAYEQYF
.,TRBJ1-1,.,TRBV2,TGTGCCAGCAGTGACCAGGGCCTATCCATGAACACTGAAGCTTTCTTT,CASSDQGLSMNTEAFF
TRBD1,TRBJ1-1,.,TRBV6-6,TGTGCCAGCAATCCCCCAGGGGGCGCTGGGACTGAAGCTTTCTTT,CASNPPGGAGTEAFF
TRBD1,TRBJ2-2,.,TRBV5-4,TGTGCCAGCAGCTTGCCGGGACAGGCTGGCACCGGGGAGCTGTTTTTT,CASSLPGQAGTGELFF
TRBD2,TRBJ2-3,.,TRBV4-3,TGCGCCAGCAGCCCTTGGACTAGCGGGGTGTCAGATACGCAGTATTTT,CASSPWTSGVSDTQYF
TRBD2,TRBJ2-5,.,TRBV4-3,TGCGCCAGCAGCCAAGGCCCGTACCGGTTGGCGGGAGGTCCGACCCAGTACTTC,CASSQGPYRLAGGPTQYF
.,TRBJ1-5,.,TRBV19,TGTGCCAGTAGTAGGAGAGATAGCAATCAGCCCCAGCATTTT,CASSRRDSNQPQHF
.,TRBJ2-2,.,TRBV11-3,TGTGCCAGCAGCGAATCGGGTGCGAACACCGGGGAGCTGTTTTTT,CASSESGANTGELFF
TRBD2,TRBJ2-2,.,TRBV7-9,TGTGCCAGCAGCCGCAGACTAGCGGGAGTGAACACCGGGGAGCTGTTTTTT,CASSRRLAGVNTGELFF
.,TRBJ2-3,.,TRBV4-1,TGCGCCAGCAGCCCCCTCCTAGCCCCTCAAGCCCCTAGCACAGATACGCAGTATTTT,CASSPLLAPQAPSTDTQYF
.,TRBJ1-2,.,TRBV7-2,TGTGCCAGCAGCTTATCCCAGGGGGGCTACACCTTC,CASSLSQGGYTF
.,TRBJ2-7,.,TRBV7-6,TGTGCCAGCAGCTTAGCCGGGGGTGGTCGCATAAACTACGAGCAGTACTTC,CASSLAGGGRINYEQYF
TRBD1,TRBJ2-1,.,TRBV5-1,TGCGCCAGCAGCTTGTCCACAGGGGGATACAATGAGCAGTTCTTC,CASSLSTGGYNEQFF
.,TRBJ2-7,.,TRBV11-2,TGTGCCAGCAGCCTGACTAACGAGCAGTACTTC,CASSLTNEQYF
TRBD2,TRBJ2-5,.,TRBV9,TGTGCCAGCAGCGCCCGTAGCGGGGGGGGAGAGACCCAGTACTTC,CASSARSGGGETQYF
.,TRBJ1-1,.,TRBV5-1,TGCGCCAGCAGCTTGGGGGCCAGGGTGAACACTGAAGCTTTCTTT,CASSLGARVNTEAFF
.,TRBJ2-7,.,TRBV14,TGTGCCAGCAGCCAAGATCCAGGGAAGTCGTCGTCCGAGCAGTACTTC,CASSQDPGKSSSEQYF
TRBD2,TRBJ2-1,once,TRBV11-2,TGTGCCAGCAGCCTAGATAGCGGGAGGAAGGGAGGCTCCTACAATGAGCAGTTCTTC,CASSLDSGRKGGSYNEQFF
TRBD1,TRBJ1-2,.,TRBV30,TGTGCCTGGAGTGGACAGGGCTATGGCTACACCTTC,CAWSGQGYGYTF
TRBD1,TRBJ2-7,.,TRBV18,TGTGCCAGCTCACCGGGACAGGCAACCTACGAGCAGTACTTC,CASSPGQATYEQYF
.,TRBJ1-5,.,TRBV6-1,TGTGCCAGCAGTGAAAGGGTCAGGGGCAGCAATCAGCCCCAGCATTTT,CASSERVRGSNQPQHF
TRBD1,TRBJ1-1,.,TRBV12-5,TGTGCTAGTGGTTTGGGAAGACAGGGTAAGACTGAAGCTTTCTTT,CASGLGRQGKTEAFF
.,TRBJ1-1,.,TRBV11-2,TGTGCCAGCAGCTTATCCCTCTCTACTTCTGAAGCTTTCTTT,CASSLSLSTSEAFF
.,TRBJ1-3,.,TRBV11-2,TGTGCCAGCAGTCGGGAAGGCCAGAATAACCTTCGTGGAAACACCATATATTTT,CASSREGQNNLRGNTIYF
TRBD2,TRBJ2-3,.,TRBV7-2,TGTGCCAGCAGCTCGACTAGCGGGGGGGCCGGCACAGATACGCAGTATTTT,CASSSTSGGAGTDTQYF
TRBD1,TRBJ1-4,.,TRBV29-1,TGCAGCGTTTTTCTACAGGGGGCAAGGGAAAAACTGTTTTTT,CSVFLQGAREKLFF
.,TRBJ1-2,.,TRBV5-4,TGTGCCAGCAGCCAGGTCATTAACTATGGCTACACCTTC,CASSQVINYGYTF